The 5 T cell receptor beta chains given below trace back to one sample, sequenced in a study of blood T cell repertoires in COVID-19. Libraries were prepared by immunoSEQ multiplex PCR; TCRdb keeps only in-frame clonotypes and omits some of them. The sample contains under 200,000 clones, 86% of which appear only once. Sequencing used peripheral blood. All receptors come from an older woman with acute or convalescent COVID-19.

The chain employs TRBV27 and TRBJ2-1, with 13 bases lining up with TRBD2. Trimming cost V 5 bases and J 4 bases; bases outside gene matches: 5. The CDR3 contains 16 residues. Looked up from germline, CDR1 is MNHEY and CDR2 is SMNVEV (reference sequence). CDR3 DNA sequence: TGTGCCAGCAGTCTTTGGACTAGCGGGAGATACAATGAGCAGTTCTTC. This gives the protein CASSLWTSGRYNEQFF.

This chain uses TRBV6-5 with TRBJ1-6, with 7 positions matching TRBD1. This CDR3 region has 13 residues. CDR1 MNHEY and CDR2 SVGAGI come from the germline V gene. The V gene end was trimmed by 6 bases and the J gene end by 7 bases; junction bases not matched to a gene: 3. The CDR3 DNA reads TGTGCCAGCAGGGGGACAGCGAATTCACCCCTCCACTTT. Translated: CASRGTANSPLHF.

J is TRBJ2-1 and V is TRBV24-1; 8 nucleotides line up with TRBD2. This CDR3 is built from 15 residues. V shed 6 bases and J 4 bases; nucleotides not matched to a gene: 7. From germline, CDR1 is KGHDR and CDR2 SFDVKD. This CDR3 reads CATSHETSAYNEQFF. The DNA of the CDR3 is TGTGCCACCAGTCATGAGACTAGCGCGTACAATGAGCAGTTCTTC.

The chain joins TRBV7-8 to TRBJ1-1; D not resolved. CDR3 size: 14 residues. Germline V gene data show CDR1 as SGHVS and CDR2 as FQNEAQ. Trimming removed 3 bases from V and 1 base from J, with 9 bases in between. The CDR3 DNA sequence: TGTGCCAGCAGCTTCCCGGGGAAGAACACTGAAGCTTTCTTT. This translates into CASSFPGKNTEAFF.

The CDR3 nucleotides read TGTGCCAGCAGCCCGACTAATGAAAAACTGTTTTTT. Encoded protein: CASSPTNEKLFF. This chain connects TRBV4-2 to TRBJ1-4; unclear D gene. The length of the CDR3 is 12 residues. The V and J ends lost 4 bases and 2 bases respectively, with 2 bases between them. From germline, CDR1 is LGHNA and CDR2 YNFKEQ.